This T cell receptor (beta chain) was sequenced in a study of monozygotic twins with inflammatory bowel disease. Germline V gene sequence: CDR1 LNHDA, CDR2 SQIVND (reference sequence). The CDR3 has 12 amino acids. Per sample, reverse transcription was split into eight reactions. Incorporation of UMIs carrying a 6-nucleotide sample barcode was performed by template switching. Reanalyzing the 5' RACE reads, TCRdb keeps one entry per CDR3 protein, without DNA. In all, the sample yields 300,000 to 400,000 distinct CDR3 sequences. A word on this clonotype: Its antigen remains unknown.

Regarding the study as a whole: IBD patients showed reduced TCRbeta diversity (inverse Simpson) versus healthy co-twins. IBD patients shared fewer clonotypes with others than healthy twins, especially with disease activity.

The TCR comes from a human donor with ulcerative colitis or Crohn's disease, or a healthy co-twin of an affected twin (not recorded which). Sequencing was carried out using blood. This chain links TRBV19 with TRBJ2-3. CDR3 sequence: CASSGDTDTQYF.